This record concerns one TCR beta chain sequence. TCRdb keeps only in-frame clones here, not all; method: immunoSEQ multiplex PCR. This sample has around 320,000 clones, with almost 85% found just once. The sample comes from a study of blood T cell repertoires in COVID-19. About the research overall: Acute and convalescent COVID-19 samples came from the United States, Italy and Spain.

V lost 1 base, J lost 8 bases, and 11 bases lay in between. Per the germline V gene, CDR1 is LNHNV and CDR2 is YYDKDF (reference sequence). This CDR3 has 13 amino acids. This sequence originates from a human donor in a cohort sampled during active COVID-19. Sequences were obtained from peripheral blood. The gene calls are TRBV15 and TRBJ1-2, with D hard to call. CDR3 sequence: CATSRGPSQGYTF. The CDR3 region has the DNA TGTGCCACCAGCAGAGGCCCTTCTCAGGGCTACACCTTC.